This T cell receptor (beta chain) is drawn from a study of blood T cell repertoires in COVID-19. The CDR3 has 14 residues. The germline CDR1 and CDR2 sequences are SGDLS and YYNGEE. Trimming took 0 bases from V and 8 from J, leaving 11 bases between them. Original analysis: For nucleated cells, counts were estimated from reference gene primer amplification. Sequencing used immunoSEQ multiplex PCR; TCRdb keeps in-frame clones, though not all of them. V, J and clone size are taken as reported in that table, and D and trimming were inferred from the DNA itself. The table lists a few hundred thousand clones, 80% to 90% of them singletons, with 2.2% in the top ten.

This TCR derives from a man aged 25 to 40 who had recovered from COVID-19. This chain joins TRBV9 and TRBJ1-4; D remains ambiguous. The sequenced material came from PBMCs or T cells enriched from blood (not recorded which). CDR3: CASSVGNRREKLFF. The CDR3 DNA sequence: TGTGCCAGCAGCGTAGGTAATAGGAGGGAAAAACTGTTTTTT.